A single sample gave rise to the 14 T cell receptor beta chains below, sequenced in a study of radiation and T cells in renal cell carcinoma (dated by TCRdb to 2018 to 2020). The library was made by the immunoSEQ multiplex PCR assay. This is the immuneACCESS table as TCRdb keeps it, with only in-frame sequences that have V and J called. A part of the clones is gone; compared with another copy, unresolved V genes explain less than half, and the rest is unexplained. Recorded for this sample are 150,000 to 200,000 clones; about 87% of them occurred a single time. The top ten hold over 9% of the sample. Reading the label with the study, this specimen's time point is: blood 4 weeks post-SBRT, at nephrectomy. Explained via the paper, the treatment or condition label denotes: 15 Gy SBRT to primary tumor, nephrectomy 4 weeks later. The source material was blood, sampled from a patient whose treatment included radiotherapy and nephrectomy. The receptors were gathered from a woman between 50 and 59 years old with renal cell carcinoma.

The CDR3 loop reads CAWSVLLNEKLFF. The CDR3 region has the DNA TGTGCCTGGAGTGTACTTCTGAATGAAAAACTGTTTTTT. The V and J genes are TRBV30 and TRBJ1-4; the D is unclear. Per the germline V gene, CDR1 is GTSNPN and CDR2 is SVGIG (reference sequence). The CDR3 runs to 13 residues. Trimming removed 0 bases at V and 5 bases at J, with 7 bases between.

V gene TRBV13 combines with J gene TRBJ2-3, with D tentatively TRBD1 (5 bases). Germline V gives CDR1 PRHDT, CDR2 FYEKMQ (reference sequence). This CDR3 has 14 amino acids. Trimming cost V 5 bases and J 5 bases, with 14 bases left between them. The CDR3 here is CASSTLGRLDTQYF. CDR3 in DNA: TGTGCCAGCAGCACCCTGGGGCGACTAGATACGCAGTATTTT.

As to this clone: One junction end disagrees with the germline gene, perhaps due to a read error. The V gene is TRBV20-1, the J gene TRBJ1-3, with D hard to call. Germline V gene lookup returns CDR1 DFQATT and CDR2 SNEGSKA (reference sequence). CDR3 size: 11 residues. This CDR3 reads CRAVDGDTIYF. The CDR3 DNA sequence: TGTAGGGCGGTCGATGGAGACACCATATATTTT.

The chain employs TRBV7-9 and TRBJ1-2; 8 positions agree with TRBD1. The V gene end was trimmed by 5 bases and the J gene end by 7 bases; junction bases not matched to a gene: 9. The CDR3 consists of 14 residues. Germline V lookup: CDR1 SEHNR, CDR2 FQNEAQ (reference sequence). CDR3 nucleotide sequence: TGTGCCAGCAGCCGTGGGGGACAGGACCGTGGCTACACCTTC. Its protein is CASSRGGQDRGYTF.

V and J are TRBV15 and TRBJ1-2; D uncertain. Germline-derived CDR1 and CDR2 are LNHNV and YYDKDF (reference sequence). This CDR3 has 13 residues. Trimming took off 0 bases at V and 5 bases at J, with 7 bases between the two ends. This chain's CDR3 is CATSRDALYGYTF. CDR3 nucleotide sequence: TGTGCCACCAGCAGAGATGCGTTGTATGGCTACACCTTC. Full variable domain (missing parts from reference TRBV15 and TRBJ1-2): DAMVIQNPRYQVTQFGKPVTLSCSQTLNHNVMYWYQQKSSQAPKLLFHYYDKDFNNEADTPDNFQSRRPNTSFCFLDIRSPGLGDTAMYLCATSRDALYGYTFGSGTRLTVV.

V is TRBV7-2 and J is TRBJ2-3; the D gene is possibly TRBD2 (7 bases). The CDR3 is 15 amino acids. Germline CDR1 SGHTA, CDR2 FQGNSA. V lost 5 bases, J lost 5 bases, and 17 bases lay in between. The CDR3 DNA reads TGTGCCAGCAGCCCAGAGGGGGGGTTAAGAGATACGCAGTATTTT. Amino acid sequence: CASSPEGGLRDTQYF. Full variable domain (missing parts from reference TRBV7-2 and TRBJ2-3): GAGVSQSPSNKVTEKGKDVELRCDPISGHTALYWYRQSLGQGLEFLIYFQGNSAPDKSGLPSDRFSAERTGGSVSTLTIQRTQQEDSAVYLCASSPEGGLRDTQYFGPGTRLTVL.

The chain has TRBV18 and TRBJ1-3; D unresolved. The CDR3 is 16 amino acids. CDR1 and CDR2 from the germline V gene are KGHSH and LQKENI. V was shortened by 3 bases and J by 0 bases, with 12 bases between the two germline ends. CDR3 coding DNA: TGTGCCAGCTCACCTTCAGCTGACTTCTCTGGAAACACCATATATTTT. It codes for CASSPSADFSGNTIYF.

The chain carries TRBV14 and TRBJ2-7; D may be TRBD2 (5 bases). The CDR3 spans 14 residues. The V end lost 1 base, the J end lost 2 bases, and 9 bases lay between the germline ends. Germline V gene lookup returns CDR1 SGHDN and CDR2 FVKESK. CDR3 bases: TGTGCCAGCAGCCAAGTTCGGGGAACCTACGAGCAGTACTTC. This gives the protein CASSQVRGTYEQYF.

CDR3 loop: CASKSGTGFSYEQYF. DNA for the CDR3: TGTGCCAGTAAATCCGGGACAGGCTTCTCCTACGAGCAGTACTTC. The J gene is TRBJ2-7, the V gene TRBV19; 8 bases are a match to TRBD1. With 7 bases clipped from V and 0 bases from J, the junction kept 8 bases outside the gene matches. This CDR3 contains 15 residues. Germline CDR1 reads LNHDA; CDR2 reads SQIVND (reference sequence). Full variable domain (rest looked up from reference TRBV19 and TRBJ2-7): DGGITQSPKYLFRKEGQNVTLSCEQNLNHDAMYWYRQDPGQGLRLIYYSQIVNDFQKGDIAEGYSVSREKKESFPLTVTSAQKNPTAFYLCASKSGTGFSYEQYFGPGTRLTVT.

The sample holds one count of this clone. The rearrangement links TRBV2 to TRBJ1-6, with 7 bases matching TRBD1. The CDR3 is 17 residues long. J gave up 4 bases and V 6 bases, and 12 bases lay outside the gene matches. The germline V gene encodes CDR1 SNHLY and CDR2 FYNNEI. The CDR3 bases are TGTGCCAGCAGAGTAACTACAGGGGTCTCGTATAATTCACCCCTCCACTTT. Its protein product is CASRVTTGVSYNSPLHF.

The CDR3 sequence is CASSEGTSNTEAFF. DNA of the CDR3: TGCGCCAGCAGTGAGGGGACCTCGAACACTGAAGCTTTCTTT. This chain connects TRBV10-2 to TRBJ1-1, with a tentative D call TRBD1 (5 bases). Per germline, CDR1 WSHSY and CDR2 SAAADI. V lost 2 bases and J lost 1, with 8 bases in between. The CDR3 runs 14 residues.

V and J are TRBV19 and TRBJ1-2; tentatively, D is TRBD1 (5 bases). The V end lost 4 bases, the J end lost 4 bases, and 10 bases lay between the germline ends. The germline gives CDR1 LNHDA, CDR2 SQIVND (reference sequence). There are 13 residues in the CDR3. The CDR3 sequence is CASSKGTSYGYTF. In DNA, the CDR3 is TGTGCCAGTAGTAAGGGGACGAGCTATGGCTACACCTTC.

This clone was detected once. V is TRBV27 and J is TRBJ2-1; TRBD2 matches 13 bases. The CDR3 totals 17 residues. Losses at the gene ends were 5 bases for V and 7 bases for J; bases not matched to a gene: 11. The germline V gene has CDR1 MNHEY and CDR2 SMNVEV (reference sequence). This CDR3 reads CASSLPSGLAGINEQFF. The CDR3 nucleotides read TGTGCCAGCAGTCTACCCTCGGGACTAGCGGGGATTAATGAGCAGTTCTTC.

This clone was picked up a small number of times. The V call is TRBV5-1, the J call TRBJ2-5; the D gene is possibly TRBD1 (5 bases). This CDR3 has 15 amino acids. Germline V gene data show CDR1 as SGHRS and CDR2 as YFSETQ. V was cut by 0 bases and J by 1 base, with 10 bases left in between. The DNA of the CDR3 is TGCGCCAGCAGCTTGGTGGTGGGGCTCCAAGAGACCCAGTACTTC. It is translated as CASSLVVGLQETQYF.